This entry concerns a single T cell receptor (beta chain). Which antigen it targets is not known. Per-base quality was not reported, and no clone a single base away is much larger than it. Libraries were prepared through the immunoSEQ multiplex PCR assay. A mixture of 60 forward primers for TCR Vbeta segments and 13 reverse primers for TCR Jbeta segments was used in the multiplex PCR. A multiplex PCR assay on genomic DNA amplified the CDR3 region of rearranged TCR beta genes. The amplified TCR beta libraries were sequenced on the Illumina HiSeq System as 87-base-pair reads. The paper's processing steps were these. Across the 640 or so repertoires, a later analysis counted about 81 million unique TCR beta chains, some 11 million of which were shared by at least two donors. A nearest-neighbor algorithm error-corrected the raw reads and collapsed the reads into unique sequences, merging closely related sequences to remove PCR and sequencing errors. To assign V, D and J gene segments, CDR3 sequences were aligned to IMGT reference sequences. Each retained sequence needed at least a six-nucleotide match to both a V gene segment and a J gene segment. Rearrangements were classified as productive when the CDR3 lacked stop codons and remained in frame with V and J, and all other rearrangements were classified as non-productive. Following IMGT convention, CDR3 was defined as the stretch from the second conserved V-encoded cysteine to the conserved J-encoded phenylalanine. The earlier analysis of about 570 of the donors excluded any sequence lacking an unambiguous match to a single V gene segment. An earlier analysis of 587 of the donors called V segments functional above 56.7% productive rearrangements and segregating when the between-donor standard deviation exceeded 5%. A statistical classification framework was built to diagnose cytomegalovirus status from the catalog of TCR beta chain sequences. V and J gene assignment, in a later analysis, came from comparing TCR nucleotide sequences with IMGT/GENE-DB human TR gene sequences. Using the TCRdist pipeline, a later analysis assigned CDR3 sequences along with most-parsimonious VDJ recombination scenarios. In a later analysis, every TCR beta chain was defined by the combination of its CDR3 amino acid sequence and its V-gene family, and reads without a unique V-gene family were dropped. As a way to deal with suspected cross-contamination and a sequencing artifact, a later analysis dropped 500 to 700 nucleotide sequences that were highly shared and had low generation probability. A later analysis calculated a clonal expansion index for each public chain from normalized within-repertoire ranks of inferred template counts. A later analysis computed generation probabilities with a VDJ recombination model fitted to out-of-frame rearrangements, and checked the results against IGoR. In a later analysis, TCR-TCR, TCR-HLA and TCR-CMV co-occurrence was scored with hypergeometric tests, and a repertoire-size bias correction was applied to TCR pairs. A later analysis estimated false discovery rates by permuting HLA or CMV assignments 20 times. In a later analysis, co-occurring TCRs were grouped using DBSCAN, and TCRdist sequence similarity was added for clustering within HLA-allele-positive subsets. Repertoires with fewer than 30,000 or more than 120,000 public chains, plus five repertoires with anomalous nucleotide sharing, were excluded from co-occurrence clustering. Drawn from immuneACCESS, this table holds only the in-frame rearrangements with V and J called that TCRdb kept. Clones are partly lost; checked studies trace under half to an unresolved V gene and leave the rest unexplained. V and J calls and clone size follow that table, whereas D and trimming were derived from the DNA. This sample is represented by 89,000 or so clones; about 83% of them were singletons. The top ten hold roughly 5.3% of the sample.

This entry comes from a study of cytomegalovirus exposure and HLA in healthy donors (TCRdb year 2017). The study in broad terms: An earlier analysis of approximately 590 of the donors reported 250 to 300 Gb of sequence data and some 100 million unique TCR beta sequences from roughly 200 million T cells. In addition to the first cohort of 666 subjects, a separate validation cohort of 120 different subjects was used. The later analysis used no new phenotypic data to find candidate immune exposures, relying instead on TCR beta sequences and their occurrence across donors. Typing coverage varied by locus: roughly 629-630 donors for A, B, C, DRB1 and DQB1; roughly 520 for DQA1; about 570 for DPA1; roughly 450 for DPB1. To predict cytomegalovirus infection status, the study combined high-throughput TCR immunosequencing, statistical association of individual TCRs with disease status, and machine learning. In a later analysis, previously published TCR beta repertoires from 600 to 850 donors were re-analyzed and high-resolution HLA genotyping was added so that TCR occurrence patterns could be studied. Using immunosequencing, the study profiled T cell repertoires from about 650 subjects and related those repertoires to cytomegalovirus serostatus. Among roughly 400 genotyped donors of the cohort, an average of approximately 200,000 unique TCR beta nucleotide sequences was sequenced per donor, of which approximately 18% were non-productive. In an earlier analysis of 587 of the donors, high-throughput TCR beta sequencing was used to judge whether each TCR beta V gene segment behaved as functional or pseudogenic. All discovery cohort repertoires had been generated on a single sequencing platform. An early release that covered about 640 HLA-typed donors contained 250 to 350 gigabases of sequencing data and 65 million to 100 million unique TCR sequences. The genetic ancestry cluster associated with self-reported Caucasian donors included roughly 84% of the approximately 410 genotyped donors. Roughly five DR-DQ haplotypes were treated as single units for association and clustering because of strong linkage in the cohort. Genome-wide SNP genotypes for about 65% of the 666 donors were used in a later genetic analysis, which treated that subset as a discovery cohort. The study was designed to test whether signatures of past pathogen exposure could be identified by cataloging public T cell receptors. Donor age, sex, ethnicity and CMV serostatus were compiled together with the repertoire data. HLA typing covered class I and class II loci at four-digit resolution. Study-wide findings and limitations: Because counts were too low, seventeen rarely observed V segments, including chromosome 9 orphons, were excluded from the earlier analysis of a few hundred of the donors. Because HLA typing was unavailable for some donors at each locus, only the typed subset was used in association tests. A further reported finding was that TCR beta sequences accurately predicted the HLA-A and HLA-B alleles for most subjects in the first cohort. A total of 164 TCR beta chains were listed by the study as associated with cytomegalovirus. Linkage disequilibrium might explain the correlated functional status among segregating V segments, but an unknown experimental factor could not be excluded. According to a later analysis, most CMV-associated TCR beta chains appeared to be HLA-restricted, and the HLA associations seemed to be driven largely by CMV exposure. While some public TCRs were present in many individuals, most TCR sequences turned up only very rarely across donors. A later analysis found that HLA-associated TCR beta chains were more clonally expanded and had lower generation probabilities than equally common non-associated chains. At a false discovery rate of 0.05, a later analysis linked fewer than 20,000 TCR beta sequences to specific HLA alleles. According to a later genetic analysis, donors in an Asian-associated ancestry cluster had fewer N-insertions in productive TCRs than the approximately 690-donor mean. Roughly uniform sequencing depth across donors was assumed in presence/absence analyses, although this assumption may not hold. Because the 87-base-pair reads could not distinguish some IMGT-functional V segments, including TRBV6-2 and TRBV6-3, those segments were excluded. In a later analysis, the rate of TCR association differed among HLA loci, with DRB1 alleles having the most associated TCRs and HLA-C alleles having the fewest. It was suggested by the authors that the approach could potentially be generalized to other disease states and immunological phenotypes. A cluster of highly shared sequence variants was judged likely to represent a technical artifact of the sequencing pipeline. A later genetic analysis associated a missense DCLRE1C variant with V-gene and J-gene trimming of TCR beta chains, and an independent cohort replicated the association. Only TCR beta chains were sequenced in this cohort, and the absence of alpha or paired-chain data limited detectable features. A later analysis reported that several top co-occurrence clusters appeared linked to parvovirus B19, influenza, CMV and Epstein-Barr virus. Broadly in line with IMGT annotations, most TCR beta V segments showed up in productive rearrangements about 87% or about 30% of the time in an earlier analysis of several hundred of the donors. For the cohort, immune exposure information was limited to CMV serostatus. In vitro tests confirmed that a few of the cytomegalovirus-associated TCR beta chains recognize cytomegalovirus antigens. Cytomegalovirus status was reported to be diagnosed by the classifier with high specificity and sensitivity in both the original and validation cohorts. When HLA alleles, especially DR and DQ, strongly co-occurred, attributing TCR associations to individual alleles was difficult.

The cohort consisted of approximately 670 healthy bone marrow donors. Cohort members were all nominally healthy when sampled, although unrecorded immune exposures were likely present. The donor tested CMV seropositive, placing the donor among the roughly 300 seropositive members of the cohort. A peripheral blood sample was provided by each donor, and peripheral blood mononuclear cells were used for TCR beta sequencing. Genomic DNA was extracted from the blood cell samples with the Qiagen DNeasy Blood Extraction Kit. The germline V gene encodes CDR1 SGHDN and CDR2 FVKESK. There are 16 amino acids in the CDR3, from cysteine to phenylalanine inclusive. The read is trimmed to its CDR3 DNA, 48 bases read in frame from base 1. The junction carries 17 bases between V and J, which are trimmed by 1 base and 5 bases respectively.

Sequencing was done on a sample of PBMCs. The rearrangement combines TRBV14 with TRBJ2-5; a weak D assignment points to TRBD2 (6 bases agree). This TCR was sampled from a woman younger than 30 in good health and CMV-seropositive. The CDR3 reads as follows: CASSQVRGRGVETQYF. The nucleotides read TGTGCCAGCAGCCAAGTGCGGGGCCGAGGGGTGGAGACCCAGTACTTC.